The 31 T cell receptor beta chains listed next were all sequenced from one sample in a study of OX40 agonist ivuxolimab in advanced cancers. Generated by immunoSEQ multiplex PCR, the TCRdb table keeps only in-frame clones and is missing some. The table records tens of thousands of clones, roughly 80% of them present only once. Material: CD4+ or CD8+ T cells sorted from blood, obtained in a trial of the OX40 agonist ivuxolimab. These receptor sequences come from an adult with an advanced solid tumor such as melanoma, head and neck, liver or kidney cancer.

The chain joins TRBV18 to TRBJ2-1; 9 bases are a match to TRBD2. Germline CDR1 reads KGHSH; CDR2 reads LQKENI. V shed 6 bases and J 5 bases; nucleotides not matched to a gene: 11. The CDR3 extends over 16 amino acids. In DNA, the CDR3 is TGTGCCAGCTCCATTTCGGGGCCTAGCGGGGACAATGAGCAGTTCTTC. Translated: CASSISGPSGDNEQFF.

The gene calls are TRBV5-4 and TRBJ2-3; D is unclear. CDR3 length equals 15 residues. Germline assignment: CDR1 SGHNT and CDR2 YYREEE (reference sequence). V lost 3 bases and J 1 base, leaving 12 bases between the germline ends. CDR3 in amino acids: CASSSATEGTDTQYF. CDR3 DNA: TGTGCCAGCAGCTCAGCTACGGAAGGCACAGATACGCAGTATTTT.

This chain joins TRBV6-5 and TRBJ1-1; D is unclear. CDR1 and CDR2 from the germline V gene are MNHEY and SVGAGI. The CDR3 spans 14 residues. The V end lost 0 bases, the J end lost 5 bases, and 10 bases lay between the germline ends. CDR3 sequence (DNA): TGTGCCAGCAGTTACTCTTTAGTCGAAACTGAAGCTTTCTTT. The encoded protein is CASSYSLVETEAFF.

This chain uses TRBV9 with TRBJ2-2; D not certain. Trimming took off 3 bases at V and 2 bases at J, with 5 bases between the two ends. This CDR3 has 13 amino acids. Germline lookup yields CDR1 SGDLS and CDR2 YYNGEE. CDR3 loop: CASSAENTGELFF. For the CDR3, the DNA is TGTGCCAGCAGCGCCGAAAACACCGGGGAGCTGTTTTTT.

The chain couples TRBV5-6 to TRBJ1-2, with D perhaps TRBD1 (6 bases). There are 14 residues in the CDR3. Between the trimmed V and J ends, which lost 0 bases and 7 bases, there was a span of 13 bases. The germline V gene encodes CDR1 SGHDT and CDR2 YYEEEE. CDR3 residues: CASSLDGGGRGYTF. For the CDR3, the DNA is TGTGCCAGCAGCTTGGACGGAGGGGGACGTGGCTACACCTTC.

V gene TRBV7-8 combines with J gene TRBJ2-3, with a weak D call TRBD1 (5 bases). The length of the CDR3 is 13 residues. Trimming cost V 1 base and J 4 bases, with 6 bases left between them. The germline V gene has CDR1 SGHVS and CDR2 FQNEAQ. The CDR3 region has the DNA TGTGCCAGCAGCTTAGGGGGCGCAGATACGCAGTATTTT. Translating gives CASSLGGADTQYF.

The V and J genes are TRBV7-2 and TRBJ2-7; D unresolved. CDR1 is SGHTA, CDR2 FQGNSA, per germline. V gave up 6 bases and J gave up 4 bases, with 16 bases separating them. The CDR3 spans 14 residues. The CDR3 region has the DNA TGTGCCAGCAGAACCCGTAACACTGCTTACGAGCAGTACGTC. Its protein is CASRTRNTAYEQYV.

The chain has TRBV5-4 and TRBJ2-5, with D tentatively TRBD1 (5 bases). Trimming stripped 3 bases from V and 6 bases from J, with 15 bases between. The CDR3 loop spans 14 amino acids. In germline, CDR1 is SGHNT, CDR2 YYREEE (reference sequence). CDR3 sequence: CASSSGDGAKTQYF. The CDR3 region has the DNA TGTGCCAGCAGCTCAGGTGATGGGGCCAAGACCCAGTACTTC.

This chain connects TRBV19 to TRBJ1-2; D ambiguous. The V and J ends lost 7 bases and 5 bases respectively, with 20 bases between them. CDR1 and CDR2 from the germline V gene are LNHDA and SQIVND (reference sequence). The CDR3 contains 15 residues. CDR3 nucleotide sequence: TGTGCCAGTATTTCGGACGGCTCTACGGGGTATGGCTACACCTTC. This codes for CASISDGSTGYGYTF.

In the case of this clone: Other DNA sequences in the same sample also yield this CDR3. The chain's CDR3 is CASSVDWNTEAFF. The CDR3 DNA sequence: TGTGCCAGCAGCGTAGATTGGAACACTGAAGCTTTCTTT. The V and J genes are TRBV9 and TRBJ1-1, with D hard to call. This CDR3 region has 13 residues. Germline CDR1 and CDR2: SGDLS and YYNGEE. The ends were cut back, 0 bases at V and 1 base at J, with 4 bases in the middle.

The chain links TRBV30 to TRBJ1-1, with D perhaps matching TRBD1 (5 bases). The CDR3 has 11 amino acids. The V end was cut by 4 bases, the J end by 6 bases, with 9 bases between. Looked up from germline, CDR1 is GTSNPN and CDR2 is SVGIG (reference sequence). The CDR3 is CAWTWGAEAFF. The CDR3 DNA is TGTGCCTGGACGTGGGGGGCTGAAGCTTTCTTT.

The V call is TRBV6-6, the J call TRBJ1-1; 9 bases match TRBD1. V shed 6 bases, J shed 3 bases, and the junction held 5 bases outside the gene matches. The length of the CDR3 is 14 residues. Germline V gene data show CDR1 as MNHNY and CDR2 as SVGAGI (reference sequence). CDR3 sequence (DNA): TGTGCCAGCAGGTTATACAGGGGGCACACTGAAGCTTTCTTT. It specifies CASRLYRGHTEAFF.

The V and J genes are TRBV4-2 and TRBJ2-3; 11 bases fit TRBD2. The CDR3 extends over 19 amino acids. V dropped 1 base and J dropped 3; count of bases not matched to a gene: 12. CDR1 and CDR2 (germline): LGHNA, YNFKEQ. The CDR3 DNA sequence: TGTGCCAGCAGCCAAGTGGTAGCGGGGGGGACCTATATAACAGATACGCAGTATTTT. Protein: CASSQVVAGGTYITDTQYF.

The chain employs TRBV7-8 and TRBJ2-7; D tentatively fits TRBD1 or TRBD2 (7 bases each). V was pared by 4 bases and J by 2 bases, with 15 bases between. Germline CDR1 reads SGHVS; CDR2 reads FQNEAQ. The length of the CDR3 is 15 residues. CDR3 in DNA: TGTGCCAGCAGCTACGAACAGGGGAGGGCCTACGAGCAGTACTTC. This gives the protein CASSYEQGRAYEQYF.

The CDR3 is CASSQGQGMNYGYTF. CDR3 sequence (DNA): TGTGCCAGCTCACAGGGACAGGGAATGAACTATGGCTACACCTTC. The chain employs TRBV18 and TRBJ1-2; TRBD1 matches at 9 bases. J gave up 2 bases and V 4 bases, and 5 bases lay outside the gene matches. The CDR3 spans 15 residues. Germline V gene sequence: CDR1 KGHSH, CDR2 LQKENI.

This clone was counted once. The V call is TRBV30, the J call TRBJ2-3, with D maybe TRBD2 (5 bases). Per the germline V gene, CDR1 is GTSNPN and CDR2 is SVGIG (reference sequence). The CDR3 has 16 residues. V was cut by 1 base and J by 2 bases, with 16 bases left in between. The DNA for the CDR3 is TGTGCCTGGAGTGCCGGGATCCGCATTTACACAGATACGCAGTATTTT. Protein sequence: CAWSAGIRIYTDTQYF.

The count of this clone is one. This chain uses TRBV18 with TRBJ2-3, with 8 nucleotides matching TRBD2. Trimming removed 0 bases from V and 0 bases from J; junction bases left unmatched: 5. CDR3 length: 17 amino acids. The V gene's germline CDR1 is KGHSH and CDR2 LQKENI. The CDR3 reads CASSPPVSGGSTDTQYF. The CDR3 bases are TGTGCCAGCTCACCACCGGTCTCGGGGGGGAGCACAGATACGCAGTATTTT.

In its sample, this clone was seen a few times. This rearrangement joins TRBV11-1 to TRBJ2-3; 10 bases fit TRBD2. Losses at the gene ends were 3 bases for V and 6 bases for J; bases not matched to a gene: 6. The germline gives CDR1 SGHAT, CDR2 FQDESV (reference sequence). This CDR3 comprises 15 residues. For the CDR3, the DNA is TGTGCCAGCAGCTTCGAGCGGGGGGGCCGGGATACGCAGTATTTT. Protein sequence: CASSFERGGRDTQYF.

V gene TRBV6-1 combines with J gene TRBJ1-2, with 9 bases matching TRBD1. The CDR3 is made up of 15 amino acids. After removal of 4 bases from V and 1 base from J, the junction contained 4 bases not matched to a gene. CDR1 and CDR2 from the germline V gene are MNHNS and SASEGT. CDR3 sequence: CASSALTGGNYGYTF. CDR3 bases: TGTGCCAGCAGTGCACTGACAGGGGGTAACTATGGCTACACCTTC.

The J gene is TRBJ2-3, the V gene TRBV5-4; D call uncertain. The germline V gene encodes CDR1 SGHNT and CDR2 YYREEE (reference sequence). Trimming stripped 2 bases from V and 6 bases from J, with 7 bases between. This CDR3 has 12 residues. CDR3 sequence: CASSFLRDTQYF. Written as DNA, the CDR3 is TGTGCCAGCAGCTTCCTACGGGATACGCAGTATTTT. Together with reference TRBV5-4 and TRBJ2-3, the CDR3 gives the full variable domain: ETGVTQSPTHLIKTRGQQVTLRCSSQSGHNTVSWYQQALGQGPQFIFQYYREEENGRGNFPPRFSGLQFPNYSSELNVNALELDDSALYLCASSFLRDTQYFGPGTRLTVL.

The rearrangement links TRBV7-2 to TRBJ2-3; perhaps TRBD2 as D (7 bases). Between the trimmed V and J ends, which lost 2 bases and 2 bases, there was a span of 14 bases. This CDR3 region has 16 residues. Germline loops: CDR1 SGHTA, CDR2 FQGNSA. The CDR3 loop is CASSLNRRGATDTQYF. The DNA of the CDR3 is TGTGCCAGCAGCTTAAACCGCCGGGGGGCCACAGATACGCAGTATTTT. Complete variable domain (other parts from reference TRBV7-2 and TRBJ2-3): GAGVSQSPSNKVTEKGKDVELRCDPISGHTALYWYRQSLGQGLEFLIYFQGNSAPDKSGLPSDRFSAERTGGSVSTLTIQRTQQEDSAVYLCASSLNRRGATDTQYFGPGTRLTVL.

The J gene is TRBJ1-1, the V gene TRBV12-5, with unresolved D. The CDR3 has 13 residues. CDR1 and CDR2 from the germline V gene are LGHNT and FRNRAP. V lost 2 bases, J lost 0 bases, and 4 bases lay in between. The CDR3 coding sequence is TGTGCTAGTGGTTTGAAGGTGAACACTGAAGCTTTCTTT. Encoded protein: CASGLKVNTEAFF. Filled out from reference TRBV12-5 and TRBJ1-1, the complete variable domain reads DARVTQTPRHKVTEMGQEVTMRCQPILGHNTVFWYRQTMMQGLELLAYFRNRAPLDDSGMPKDRFSAEMPDATLATLKIQPSEPRDSAVYFCASGLKVNTEAFFGQGTRLTVV.

This clone was seen repeatedly, ten times or more. The chain combines TRBV30 with TRBJ1-5; the D gene is possibly TRBD1 (5 bases). Germline assignment: CDR1 GTSNPN and CDR2 SVGIG (reference sequence). Trimming took 2 bases from V and 4 from J, leaving 9 bases between them. This CDR3 has 13 amino acids. CDR3 nucleotides: TGTGCCTGGAGTCACGCAGGGAATCAGCCCCAGCATTTT. Its translation is CAWSHAGNQPQHF. The full variable domain, rest sourced from reference TRBV30 and TRBJ1-5, is SQTIHQWPATLVQPVGSPLSLECTVEGTSNPNLYWYRQAAGRGLQLLFYSVGIGQISSEVPQNLSASRPQDRQFILSSKKLLLSDSGFYLCAWSHAGNQPQHFGDGTRLSIL.

The sample holds a few counts of this clone. The chain recombines TRBV18 with TRBJ2-1, with D perhaps TRBD1 or TRBD2 (5 bases each). The germline V gene has CDR1 KGHSH and CDR2 LQKENI. The CDR3 is made up of 18 amino acids. V dropped 0 bases and J dropped 0 bases, with 15 bases sitting between them. Written as DNA, the CDR3 is TGTGCCAGCTCACCACCGAGGGGTAGCGCCAGCTCCTACAATGAGCAGTTCTTC. Residues: CASSPPRGSASSYNEQFF.

The chain combines TRBV9 with TRBJ2-1, with 7 bases that match TRBD2. The CDR3 covers 15 residues. Germline V CDR1 and CDR2: SGDLS, YYNGEE. V lost 3 bases to trimming and J lost 0 bases; unmatched junction nucleotides: 3. The CDR3 spells CASSASGISYNEQFF. The CDR3 DNA follows: TGTGCCAGCAGCGCCAGCGGGATCTCCTACAATGAGCAGTTCTTC.

CDR3 sequence (DNA): TGCGCCAGCAGCCCAGGGGTAGGGGGTCAGCCCCAGCATTTT. This sequence encodes CASSPGVGGQPQHF. The chain couples TRBV5-1 to TRBJ1-5; TRBD1 is a possible D gene (6 bases). V lost 4 bases and J 6 bases, leaving 14 bases between the germline ends. CDR1 SGHRS and CDR2 YFSETQ come from the germline V gene. The CDR3 is made up of 14 amino acids.

CDR3 sequence: CASRGTSGRPSSGANVLTF. The CDR3 DNA reads as TGTGCCAGCAGGGGGACTAGCGGGAGGCCGAGCTCTGGGGCCAACGTCCTGACTTTC. V is TRBV28 and J is TRBJ2-6; TRBD2 matches at 15 bases. CDR1 is MDHEN, CDR2 SYDVKM, per germline. This CDR3 is 19 amino acids long. J lost 0 bases, V lost 6 bases, and 6 bases had no gene match. Using reference TRBV28 and TRBJ2-6 for the parts outside the CDR3, the full variable domain is DVKVTQSSRYLVKRTGEKVFLECVQDMDHENMFWYRQDPGLGLRLIYFSYDVKMKEKGDIPEGYSVSREKKERFSLILESASTNQTSMYLCASRGTSGRPSSGANVLTFGAGSRLTVL.

CDR3 in amino acids: CSGSTGGTEAFF. DNA of the CDR3: TGCAGCGGTTCGACAGGGGGCACTGAAGCTTTCTTT. V gene TRBV29-1 combines with J gene TRBJ1-1; 9 bases fit TRBD1. This CDR3 comprises 12 residues. Germline V gives CDR1 SQVTM, CDR2 ANQGSEA. V was pared by 7 bases and J by 4 bases, with 4 bases of the junction left unmatched. The full variable domain, rest sourced from reference TRBV29-1 and TRBJ1-1, is SAVISQKPSRDICQRGTSLTIQCQVDSQVTMMFWYRQQPGQSLTLIATANQGSEATYESGFVIDKFPISRPNLTFSTLTVSNMSPEDSSIYLCSGSTGGTEAFFGQGTRLTVV.

The chain has TRBV6-6 and TRBJ1-6; tentative D call: TRBD1 (5 bases). CDR3 length: 14 amino acids. CDR1 and CDR2 from the germline V gene are MNHNY and SVGAGI (reference sequence). Trimming took 6 bases from V and 2 from J, leaving 8 bases between them. The CDR3 bases are TGTGCCAGCAGATCGACAGCCTATAATTCACCCCTCCACTTT. Translation gives CASRSTAYNSPLHF.

CDR3: CASNVDREGIDYGYTF. DNA of the CDR3: TGTGCCAGTAACGTGGACAGGGAGGGGATCGACTATGGCTACACCTTC. The rearrangement uses TRBV19 and TRBJ1-2, with 8 bases aligning to TRBD1. The CDR3 spans 16 residues. V lost 7 bases to trimming and J lost 3 bases; unmatched junction nucleotides: 13. CDR1 and CDR2 (germline): LNHDA, SQIVND (reference sequence).

V is TRBV5-6 and J is TRBJ2-7, with D perhaps given as TRBD1 or TRBD2 (7 bases each). V lost 2 bases, J lost 0 bases, and 12 bases lay in between. CDR3 length: 15 amino acids. Per germline, CDR1 SGHDT and CDR2 YYEEEE. The chain's CDR3 is CASSLAGQSSYEQYF. The CDR3 nucleotides are TGTGCCAGCAGCTTAGCGGGACAGAGCTCCTACGAGCAGTACTTC.